The clone carrying this TCR beta chain has a single count. Antigen unknown. Trimming took 2 bases from V and 9 from J, leaving 14 bases between them. The CDR3 extends over 14 amino acids. Germline V gene data show CDR1 as MNHEY and CDR2 as SVGAGI. Data came from immunoSEQ multiplex PCR; TCRdb stores just in-frame clones and leaves some out. The top ten clones hold approximately 35% of a sample with roughly 660,000 clones, around 90% of them seen once. The source of the sample is a study of shared clonotypes between healthy human individuals. Turning to the study itself: Each donor's CD8 memory used one plate, CD8 naive two, each CD4 subset three.

Study-wide points: Rarefaction indicated that sorted-subset sequencing remained incomplete although depth was large. The study found lower generation probabilities in non-shared clonotypes than in those shared by all four donors. Across several donors, naive CD4 shared around 5.3%, naive CD8 around 3.5%, memory CD4 roughly 2.3%, memory CD8 more than 0.35%.

The sequence came from a man younger than 30 in good health. Some clones in this sample may be carry-over from other donors' samples. What was sequenced was memory CD8+ T cells from PBMCs. The sample's subset: CD45RO+ cells pooled with CCR7-negative TemRA cells. The chain combines TRBV6-5 with TRBJ2-1; tentative D call: TRBD1 (5 bases). The CDR3 spells CASSYGQGLGEQFF. CDR3 nucleotide sequence: TGTGCCAGCAGTTACGGGCAGGGCTTGGGTGAGCAGTTCTTC.